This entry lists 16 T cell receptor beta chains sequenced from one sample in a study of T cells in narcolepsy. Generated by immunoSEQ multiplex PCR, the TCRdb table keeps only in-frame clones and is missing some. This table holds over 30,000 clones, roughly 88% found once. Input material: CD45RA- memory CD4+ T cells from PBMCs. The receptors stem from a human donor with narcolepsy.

CDR3 bases: TGCAGCGTTGACCGGGGCACAGATACGCAGTATTTT. Translated: CSVDRGTDTQYF. The V gene is TRBV29-1, the J gene TRBJ2-3; D call uncertain. This CDR3 spans 12 amino acids. Trimming shortened V by 3 bases and J by 1 base, and 5 bases separated the two germline ends. From germline, CDR1 is SQVTM and CDR2 ANQGSEA.

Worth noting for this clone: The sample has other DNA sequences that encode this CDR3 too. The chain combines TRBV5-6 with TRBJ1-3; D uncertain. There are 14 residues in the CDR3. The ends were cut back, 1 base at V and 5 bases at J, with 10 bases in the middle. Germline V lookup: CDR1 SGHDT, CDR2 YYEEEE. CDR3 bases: TGTGCCAGCAGCTTGAGGCGTCCACGAAACACCATATATTTT. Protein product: CASSLRRPRNTIYF.

For the CDR3, the DNA is TGTGCCAGCAGAGTCGACAGGGACCTACGGCCCCAGCATTTT. Amino acid sequence: CASRVDRDLRPQHF. V gene TRBV6-1 combines with J gene TRBJ1-5, with 7 positions matching TRBD1. Germline V gene data show CDR1 as MNHNS and CDR2 as SASEGT. V shed 6 bases and J 9 bases; nucleotides not matched to a gene: 11. CDR3 length: 14 amino acids.

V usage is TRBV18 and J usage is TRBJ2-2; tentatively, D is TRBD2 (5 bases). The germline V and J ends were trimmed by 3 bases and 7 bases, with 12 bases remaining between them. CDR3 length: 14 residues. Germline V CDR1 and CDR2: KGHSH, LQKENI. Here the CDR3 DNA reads TGTGCCAGCTCACCGGTCGGGGTTGGCGGGGAGCTGTTTTTT. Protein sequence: CASSPVGVGGELFF.

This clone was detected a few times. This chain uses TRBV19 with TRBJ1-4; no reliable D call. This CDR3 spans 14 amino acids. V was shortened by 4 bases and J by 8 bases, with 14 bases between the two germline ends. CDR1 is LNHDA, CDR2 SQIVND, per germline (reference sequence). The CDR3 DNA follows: TGTGCCAGTAGTACCCCCGGAGGGAAAGAAAAACTGTTTTTT. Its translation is CASSTPGGKEKLFF. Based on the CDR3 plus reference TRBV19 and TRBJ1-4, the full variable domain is DGGITQSPKYLFRKEGQNVTLSCEQNLNHDAMYWYRQDPGQGLRLIYYSQIVNDFQKGDIAEGYSVSREKKESFPLTVTSAQKNPTAFYLCASSTPGGKEKLFFGSGTQLSVL.

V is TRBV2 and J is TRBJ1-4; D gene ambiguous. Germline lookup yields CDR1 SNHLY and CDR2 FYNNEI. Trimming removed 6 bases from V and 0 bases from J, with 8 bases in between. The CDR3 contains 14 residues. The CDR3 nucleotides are TGTGCCAGCAGGACGACGGCAACTAATGAAAAACTGTTTTTT. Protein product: CASRTTATNEKLFF.

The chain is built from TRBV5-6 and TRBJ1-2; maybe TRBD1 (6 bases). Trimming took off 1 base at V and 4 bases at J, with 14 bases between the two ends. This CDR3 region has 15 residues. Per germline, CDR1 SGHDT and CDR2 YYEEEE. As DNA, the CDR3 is TGTGCCAGCAGCTTGTCAGGGGCTGATCTCTATGGCTACACCTTC. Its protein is CASSLSGADLYGYTF.

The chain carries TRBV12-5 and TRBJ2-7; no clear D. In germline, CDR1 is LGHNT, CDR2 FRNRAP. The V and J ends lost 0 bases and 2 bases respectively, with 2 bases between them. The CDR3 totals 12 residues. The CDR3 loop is CASGLVAYEQYF. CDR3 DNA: TGTGCTAGTGGTTTGGTTGCCTACGAGCAGTACTTC.

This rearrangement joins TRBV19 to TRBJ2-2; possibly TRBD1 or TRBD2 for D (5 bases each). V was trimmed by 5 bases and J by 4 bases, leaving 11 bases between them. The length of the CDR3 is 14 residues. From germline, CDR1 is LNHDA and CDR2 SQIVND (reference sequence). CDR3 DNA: TGTGCCAGTAGTGAGGGGTATAGCACCGGGGAGCTGTTTTTT. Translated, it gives CASSEGYSTGELFF.

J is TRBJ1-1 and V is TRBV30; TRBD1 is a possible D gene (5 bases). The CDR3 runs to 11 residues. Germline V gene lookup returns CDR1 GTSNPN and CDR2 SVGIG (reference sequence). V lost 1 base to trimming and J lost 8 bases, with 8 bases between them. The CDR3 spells CAWSARDEAFF. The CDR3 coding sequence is TGTGCCTGGAGTGCCCGGGACGAAGCTTTCTTT.

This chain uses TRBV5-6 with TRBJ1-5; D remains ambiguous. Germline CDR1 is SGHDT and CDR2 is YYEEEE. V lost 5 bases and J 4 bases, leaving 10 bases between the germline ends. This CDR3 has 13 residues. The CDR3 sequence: CASSSAANQPQHF. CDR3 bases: TGTGCCAGCAGTTCGGCAGCGAATCAGCCCCAGCATTTT.

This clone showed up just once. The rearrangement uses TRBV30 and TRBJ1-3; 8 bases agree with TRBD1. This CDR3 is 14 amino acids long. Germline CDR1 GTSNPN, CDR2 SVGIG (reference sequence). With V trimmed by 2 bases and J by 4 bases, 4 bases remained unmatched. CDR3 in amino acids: CAWSTRGQGNTIYF. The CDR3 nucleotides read TGTGCCTGGAGTACCAGGGGGCAAGGAAACACCATATATTTT.

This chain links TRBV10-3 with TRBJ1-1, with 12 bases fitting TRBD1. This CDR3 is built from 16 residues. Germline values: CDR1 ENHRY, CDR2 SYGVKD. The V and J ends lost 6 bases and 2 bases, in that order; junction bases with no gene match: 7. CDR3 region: CAIRGDRGRLNTEAFF. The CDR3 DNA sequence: TGTGCCATCAGGGGGGACAGGGGGCGACTAAACACTGAAGCTTTCTTT.

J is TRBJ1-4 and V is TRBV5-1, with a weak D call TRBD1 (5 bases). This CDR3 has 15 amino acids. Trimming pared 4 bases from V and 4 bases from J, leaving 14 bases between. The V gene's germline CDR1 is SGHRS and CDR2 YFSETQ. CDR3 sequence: CASSTSGTGNEKLFF. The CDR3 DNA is TGCGCCAGCAGCACGTCCGGGACGGGTAATGAAAAACTGTTTTTT.

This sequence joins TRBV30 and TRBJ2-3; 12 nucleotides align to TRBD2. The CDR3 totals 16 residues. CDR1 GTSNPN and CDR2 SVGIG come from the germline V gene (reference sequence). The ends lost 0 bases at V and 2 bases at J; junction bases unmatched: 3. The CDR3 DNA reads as TGTGCCTGGAGTGTAGCTAGCGGGGGGGTCACAGATACGCAGTATTTT. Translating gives CAWSVASGGVTDTQYF.

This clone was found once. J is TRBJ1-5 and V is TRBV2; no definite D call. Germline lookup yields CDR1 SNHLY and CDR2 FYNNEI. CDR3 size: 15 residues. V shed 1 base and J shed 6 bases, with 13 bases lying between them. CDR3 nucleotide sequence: TGTGCCAGCAGTGAAGAGTTCGGAGGGAGTCAGCCCCAGCATTTT. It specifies CASSEEFGGSQPQHF.